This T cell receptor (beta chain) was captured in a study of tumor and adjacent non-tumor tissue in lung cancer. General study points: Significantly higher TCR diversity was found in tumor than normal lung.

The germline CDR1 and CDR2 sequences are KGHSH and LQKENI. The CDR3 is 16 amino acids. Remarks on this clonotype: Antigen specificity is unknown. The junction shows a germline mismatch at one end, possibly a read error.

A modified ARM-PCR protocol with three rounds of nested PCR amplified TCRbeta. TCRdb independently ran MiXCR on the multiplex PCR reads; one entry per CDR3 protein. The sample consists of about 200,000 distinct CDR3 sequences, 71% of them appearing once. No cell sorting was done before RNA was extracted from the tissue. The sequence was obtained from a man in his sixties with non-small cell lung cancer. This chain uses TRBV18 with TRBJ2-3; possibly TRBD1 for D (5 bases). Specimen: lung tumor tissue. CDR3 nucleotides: TGTGCCAGCTCACCACTAGCATCAACCGACACAGGTACGCAGTATTTT. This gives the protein CASSPLASTDTGTQYF.